Following are 24 T cell receptor beta chains from one sample sequenced in a study of blood T cell repertoires in COVID-19. Generated by immunoSEQ multiplex PCR, the TCRdb table keeps only in-frame clones and is missing some. The table lists about 140,000 clones, about nine tenths of them singletons. Sequenced material: peripheral blood. The receptors come from a human donor in a cohort sampled during active COVID-19.

The chain combines TRBV5-1 with TRBJ2-7; 8 bases are a match to TRBD2. This CDR3 is built from 16 residues. CDR1 is SGHRS, CDR2 YFSETQ, per germline. V lost 0 bases, J lost 4 bases, and 9 bases stayed unmatched. DNA for the CDR3: TGCGCCAGCAGCTTGGAGTCGGGGGGGACCGAATACGAGCAGTACTTC. It yields the protein CASSLESGGTEYEQYF.

This clone was picked up a small number of times. The rearrangement uses TRBV10-1 and TRBJ2-1, with D possibly matching TRBD2 (5 bases). The CDR3 has 14 amino acids. V was pared by 0 bases and J by 4 bases, with 7 bases between. Germline-derived CDR1 and CDR2 are WNHNN and SYGVQD (reference sequence). The DNA for the CDR3 is TGCGCCAGCAGTGAGTCTAGGGAGTACAATGAGCAGTTCTTC. It specifies CASSESREYNEQFF.

The chain carries TRBV12-5 and TRBJ1-5; 11 nucleotides align to TRBD1. Germline CDR1 is LGHNT and CDR2 is FRNRAP. The CDR3 loop spans 20 amino acids. J lost 3 bases, V lost 0 bases, and 13 bases had no gene match. In DNA form, the CDR3 reads TGTGCTAGTGGTTTGGTACTGCGGACAGGGGGCTTTGAGGACAATCAGCCCCAGCATTTT. Residues: CASGLVLRTGGFEDNQPQHF.

The chain uses TRBV7-9 and TRBJ1-2; possibly TRBD1 for D (5 bases). The CDR3 runs 13 residues. Germline V CDR1 and CDR2: SEHNR, FQNEAQ (reference sequence). The V end was cut by 5 bases, the J end by 6 bases, with 13 bases between. The CDR3: CASSLQGAHGYTF. In DNA form, the CDR3 reads TGTGCCAGCAGCCTCCAAGGGGCGCATGGCTACACCTTC.

The chain links TRBV7-2 to TRBJ1-6; D is unclear. Trimming took off 4 bases at V and 3 bases at J, with 4 bases between the two ends. Germline values: CDR1 SGHTA, CDR2 FQGNSA. CDR3 length: 13 amino acids. As DNA, the CDR3 is TGTGCCAGCAGCTACAGCTATAATTCACCCCTCCACTTT. This gives the protein CASSYSYNSPLHF.

This chain links TRBV13 with TRBJ2-7; possibly TRBD1 for D (5 bases). Trimming shortened V by 1 base and J by 3 bases, and 10 bases separated the two germline ends. Germline assignment: CDR1 PRHDT and CDR2 FYEKMQ (reference sequence). This CDR3 contains 14 residues. The CDR3 coding sequence is TGTGCCAGCAGCTTAGAGGGCAGGGTCTACGAGCAGTACTTC. Its translation: CASSLEGRVYEQYF. Looking up the rest from reference TRBV13 and TRBJ2-7 gives the full variable domain: AAGVIQSPRHLIKEKRETATLKCYPIPRHDTVYWYQQGPGQDPQFLISFYEKMQSDKGSIPDRFSAQQFSDYHSELNMSSLELGDSALYFCASSLEGRVYEQYFGPGTRLTVT.

The CDR3 coding sequence is TGTGCCAGCAGCTTAAACAGGGGGACAGATACGCAGTATTTT. Protein sequence: CASSLNRGTDTQYF. J is TRBJ2-3 and V is TRBV11-2; TRBD1 matches at 8 bases. CDR1 and CDR2 from the germline V gene are SGHAT and FQNNGV. The CDR3 is 14 amino acids. V lost 2 bases to trimming and J lost 3 bases; unmatched junction nucleotides: 1.

This chain connects TRBV29-1 to TRBJ1-1; D is unclear. Germline CDR1 SQVTM, CDR2 ANQGSEA. The CDR3 covers 13 residues. V lost 3 bases, J lost 6 bases, and 14 bases lay in between. The CDR3: CSVDPPLNSEAFF. CDR3 coding DNA: TGCAGCGTTGACCCCCCATTAAACTCTGAAGCTTTCTTT.

CDR3 residues: CASSLAGGVDGYTF. The DNA of the CDR3 is TGTGCCAGCAGCTTAGCTGGGGGGGTTGATGGCTACACCTTC. V and J are TRBV7-9 and TRBJ1-2; TRBD1 might be the D (5 bases). The CDR3 is 14 residues long. Trimming cost V 0 bases and J 6 bases, with 11 bases left between them. Per the germline V gene, CDR1 is SEHNR and CDR2 is FQNEAQ (reference sequence).

The chain has TRBV9 and TRBJ2-5; 11 nucleotides align to TRBD2. In germline, CDR1 is SGDLS, CDR2 YYNGEE. The J segment lost 5 bases and the V segment lost 2 bases, leaving 5 bases of the junction unmatched. This CDR3 contains 15 residues. CDR3 in DNA: TGTGCCAGCAGCGTTAGCGGGGGGGCTTGGGAGACCCAGTACTTC. Protein sequence: CASSVSGGAWETQYF.

The V and J genes are TRBV12-3 or TRBV12-4 and TRBJ1-2; 8 nucleotides agree with TRBD1. After removal of 4 bases from V and 8 bases from J, the junction contained 6 bases not matched to a gene. The CDR3 has 13 residues. CDR3 amino acids: CASSYRGGGGYTF. In nucleotides, the CDR3 is TGTGCCAGCAGTTACAGGGGGGGCGGCGGCTACACCTTC.

CDR3 nucleotides: TGTGCCAGCAGCCAAGAAGGCAGGGGCTATAATTCACCCCTCCACTTT. Amino acids: CASSQEGRGYNSPLHF. The chain uses TRBV14 and TRBJ1-6, with a tentative D call TRBD1 (6 bases). V was pared by 0 bases and J by 3 bases, with 9 bases between. The CDR3 sequence is 16 residues long. Germline CDR1 SGHDN, CDR2 FVKESK.

The gene calls are TRBV30 and TRBJ2-7; D may be TRBD1 (6 bases). CDR3 length equals 18 residues. In germline, CDR1 is GTSNPN, CDR2 SVGIG (reference sequence). V lost 2 bases and J lost 5, with 28 bases in between. Here the CDR3 reads CAWSNPDSGHLLRDEQYF. The CDR3 nucleotides read TGTGCCTGGAGTAACCCTGACTCGGGACACCTTCTTCGGGACGAGCAGTACTTC.

This chain connects TRBV7-3 to TRBJ1-4; 10 nucleotides align to TRBD1. Trimming at V came to 7 bases and at J to 0 bases, leaving 8 bases not matched to a gene. The CDR3 is 17 residues long. CDR1 is SGHTA, CDR2 FQGTGA, per germline. Here the CDR3 reads CASILRDRGPTNEKLFF. DNA for the CDR3: TGTGCCAGCATCCTACGGGACAGGGGCCCAACTAATGAAAAACTGTTTTTT.

The gene calls are TRBV2 and TRBJ1-1; D is unresolved. V was clipped by 5 bases and J by 8 bases, with 9 bases between them. Per the germline V gene, CDR1 is SNHLY and CDR2 is FYNNEI. The CDR3 is 11 amino acids. CDR3 sequence (DNA): TGTGCCAGCAGTCGGGAGTTCGAAGCTTTCTTT. Its protein is CASSREFEAFF. Based on the CDR3 plus reference TRBV2 and TRBJ1-1, the full variable domain is EPEVTQTPSHQVTQMGQEVILRCVPISNHLYFYWYRQILGQKVEFLVSFYNNEISEKSEIFDDQFSVERPDGSNFTLKIRSTKLEDSAMYFCASSREFEAFFGQGTRLTVV.

This chain connects TRBV5-8 to TRBJ1-5; no firm D call. Germline assignment: CDR1 SGHTS and CDR2 YDEGEE. V gave up 4 bases and J gave up 9 bases, with 14 bases separating them. The CDR3 contains 13 residues. CDR3 DNA sequence: TGTGCCAGCAGCAACGAGCGGGGTACGCCCCAGCATTTT. It codes for CASSNERGTPQHF.

The chain has TRBV3-1 (or the pseudogene TRBV3-2) and TRBJ1-4; D remains unclear. Trimming cost V 2 bases and J 8 bases, with 12 bases left between them. Per the germline V gene, CDR1 is LGHDT and CDR2 is YNNKEL (reference sequence). CDR3 length: 14 residues. CDR3 region: CASSQIISGEKLFF. DNA for the CDR3: TGTGCCAGCAGCCAAATTATCTCCGGGGAAAAACTGTTTTTT.

The chain carries TRBV2 and TRBJ2-3; 7 bases agree with TRBD1. Germline V CDR1 and CDR2: SNHLY, FYNNEI. The CDR3 extends over 15 amino acids. The V and J ends lost 6 bases and 4 bases, in that order; junction bases with no gene match: 10. The DNA for the CDR3 is TGTGCCAGCAGAAGTAAGAGACAGGGACCAGATACGCAGTATTTT. Its protein product is CASRSKRQGPDTQYF.

The V and J genes are TRBV29-1 and TRBJ2-1, with 7 bases identical to TRBD1. Looked up from germline, CDR1 is SQVTM and CDR2 is ANQGSEA. V was clipped by 5 bases and J by 5 bases; unmatched bases: 6. The CDR3 covers 13 residues. CDR3 amino acids: CSVRQGGDNEQFF. The DNA for the CDR3 is TGCAGCGTTAGACAGGGTGGAGACAATGAGCAGTTCTTC.

J is TRBJ2-7 and V is TRBV10-2; possible D gene TRBD1, 6 bases. V lost 8 bases to trimming and J lost 4 bases, with 12 bases between them. Germline V gives CDR1 WSHSY, CDR2 SAAADI. The CDR3 sequence is 12 residues long. The CDR3 sequence: CASGQGWYEQYF. Here the CDR3 DNA reads TGCGCCAGCGGCCAGGGGTGGTACGAGCAGTACTTC.

The gene calls are TRBV10-3 and TRBJ1-4; the D gene is possibly TRBD1 (5 bases). Trimming stripped 6 bases from V and 8 bases from J, with 13 bases between. The CDR3 has 13 amino acids. Germline-derived CDR1 and CDR2 are ENHRY and SYGVKD. CDR3 DNA sequence: TGTGCCATCAGAGGGGAATATAGGGAAAAACTGTTTTTT. Translating it yields CAIRGEYREKLFF.

The rearrangement uses TRBV6-6 and TRBJ1-6; unclear D gene. The V gene lost 6 bases and the J gene lost 0 bases, with 6 bases spanning the gap. CDR1 and CDR2 (germline): MNHNY, SVGAGI (reference sequence). The CDR3 is made up of 14 amino acids. The CDR3 loop reads CASSASSYNSPLHF. The CDR3 DNA is TGTGCCAGCAGCGCGAGCTCCTATAATTCACCCCTCCACTTT.

The chain has TRBV7-6 and TRBJ2-5, with 8 bases identical to TRBD1. Trimming at V came to 5 bases and at J to 4 bases, leaving 6 bases not matched to a gene. The CDR3 covers 14 residues. Germline loops: CDR1 SGHVS, CDR2 FNYEAQ. The CDR3 region is CASSPQGVRETQYF. The CDR3 DNA reads as TGTGCCAGCAGCCCACAGGGGGTTAGAGAGACCCAGTACTTC.

V usage is TRBV7-2 and J usage is TRBJ2-3; no definite D call. Germline V gives CDR1 SGHTA, CDR2 FQGNSA. With 1 base removed from V and 4 bases from J, the gap between germline ends came to 6 bases. This CDR3 has 13 amino acids. This CDR3 is CASSLVNADTQYF. In nucleotides, the CDR3 is TGTGCCAGCAGCTTAGTCAATGCAGATACGCAGTATTTT.